This TCR beta chain came from a study of OX40 agonist ivuxolimab in advanced cancers. Study as a whole: Treatment of patients was with ivuxolimab, an agonistic anti-OX40 (CD134) antibody. Patients receiving dose escalation had hepatocellular carcinoma, melanoma, renal cell or head and neck cancer. Age averaged around 58 years (range 23 to 79), and 82.7% were male. Study-level findings and limits: Partial responders at 0.1-3.0 mg/kg showed near-lowest clonal expansion.

The CDR3 totals 15 residues. From germline, CDR1 is SGHTA and CDR2 FQGNSA. The ends lost 1 base at V and 9 bases at J; junction bases unmatched: 9. Regarding this clone: Its antigen remains unknown.

Profiled with immunoSEQ multiplex PCR; TCRdb holds only in-frame clones, not every one. This table holds some 70,000 clones, roughly 80% found once. The chain combines TRBV7-2 with TRBJ2-1; 7 bases align to TRBD1. The TCR originated in an adult with an advanced solid tumor such as melanoma, head and neck, liver or kidney cancer. This specimen was CD4+ or CD8+ T cells sorted from blood, taken in a trial of the OX40 agonist ivuxolimab. The CDR3: CASSLDWGQKSEQFF. CDR3 bases: TGTGCCAGCAGCTTAGACTGGGGACAGAAGAGTGAGCAGTTCTTC.